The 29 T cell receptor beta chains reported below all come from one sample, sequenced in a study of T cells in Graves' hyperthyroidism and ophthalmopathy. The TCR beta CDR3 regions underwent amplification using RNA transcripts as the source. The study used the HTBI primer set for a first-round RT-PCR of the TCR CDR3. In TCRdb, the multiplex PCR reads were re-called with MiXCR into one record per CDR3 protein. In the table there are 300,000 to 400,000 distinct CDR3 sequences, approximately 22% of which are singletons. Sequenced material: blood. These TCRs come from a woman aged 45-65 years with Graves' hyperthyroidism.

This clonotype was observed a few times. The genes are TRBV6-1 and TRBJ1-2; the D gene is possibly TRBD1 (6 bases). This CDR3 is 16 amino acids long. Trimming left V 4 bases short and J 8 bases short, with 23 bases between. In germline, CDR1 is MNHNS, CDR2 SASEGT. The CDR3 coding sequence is TGTGCCAGCAGTGCCGGCGCATGGAGCCCCGGGGGCGGCTACACCTTC. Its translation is CASSAGAWSPGGGYTF.

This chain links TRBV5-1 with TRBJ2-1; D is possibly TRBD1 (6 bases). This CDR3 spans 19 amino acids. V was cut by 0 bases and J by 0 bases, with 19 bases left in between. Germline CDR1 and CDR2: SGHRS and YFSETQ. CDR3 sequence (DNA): TGCGCCAGCAGCTTGGTCGGGACATACAGGGTCAGCTCCTACAATGAGCAGTTCTTC. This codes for CASSLVGTYRVSSYNEQFF.

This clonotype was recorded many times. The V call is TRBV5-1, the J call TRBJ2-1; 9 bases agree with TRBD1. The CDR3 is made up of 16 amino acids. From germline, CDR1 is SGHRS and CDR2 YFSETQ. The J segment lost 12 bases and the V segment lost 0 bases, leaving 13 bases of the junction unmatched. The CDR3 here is CASSLAVRDREGRQFF. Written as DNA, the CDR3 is TGCGCCAGCAGCTTGGCCGTGAGGGACAGGGAGGGTAGGCAGTTCTTC.

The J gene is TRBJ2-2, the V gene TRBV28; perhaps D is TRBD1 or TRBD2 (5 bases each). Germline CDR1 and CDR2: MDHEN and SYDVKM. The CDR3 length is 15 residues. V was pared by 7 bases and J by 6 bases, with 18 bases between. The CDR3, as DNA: TGTGCCAGCACGAAGAGTCCTCGGGGCGCCGGGGAGCTGTTTTTT. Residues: CASTKSPRGAGELFF.

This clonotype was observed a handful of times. In nucleotides, the CDR3 is TGTGCCAGTAGTTGGACTAGCGGGAGTTACGAGCAGTACTTC. The encoded protein is CASSWTSGSYEQYF. The genes are TRBV19 and TRBJ2-7; 13 bases match TRBD2. Germline CDR1 LNHDA, CDR2 SQIVND (reference sequence). The CDR3 covers 14 residues. The V segment lost 5 bases and the J segment 4 bases; nucleotides outside the gene matches: 2.

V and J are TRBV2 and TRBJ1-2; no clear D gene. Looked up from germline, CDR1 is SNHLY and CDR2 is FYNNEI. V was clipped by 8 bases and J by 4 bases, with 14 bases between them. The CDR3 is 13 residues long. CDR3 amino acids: CASSLRLGYGYTF. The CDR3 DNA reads TGTGCCAGCTCACTGCGGTTGGGCTATGGCTACACCTTC.

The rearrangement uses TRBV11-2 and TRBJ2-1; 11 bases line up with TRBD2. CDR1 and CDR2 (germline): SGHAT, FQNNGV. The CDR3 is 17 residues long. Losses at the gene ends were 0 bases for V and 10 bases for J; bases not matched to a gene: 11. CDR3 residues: CASSLDPSSGRSGEQFF. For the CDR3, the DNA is TGTGCCAGCAGCTTAGATCCTTCTAGCGGGAGGTCGGGGGAGCAGTTCTTC.

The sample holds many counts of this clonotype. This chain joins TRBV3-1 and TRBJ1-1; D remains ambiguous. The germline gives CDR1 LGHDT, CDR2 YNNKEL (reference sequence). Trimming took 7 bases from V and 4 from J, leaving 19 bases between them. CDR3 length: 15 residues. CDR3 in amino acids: CASTRSGGSGTEAFF. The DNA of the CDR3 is TGTGCCAGCACCAGATCGGGAGGGAGCGGCACTGAAGCTTTCTTT.

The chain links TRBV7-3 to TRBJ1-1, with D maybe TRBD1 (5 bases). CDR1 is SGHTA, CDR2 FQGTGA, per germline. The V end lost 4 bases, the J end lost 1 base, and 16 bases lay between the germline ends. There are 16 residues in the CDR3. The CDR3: CASSSQGGRPNTEAFF. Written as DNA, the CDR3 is TGTGCCAGCAGCTCCCAGGGAGGTAGACCGAACACTGAAGCTTTCTTT. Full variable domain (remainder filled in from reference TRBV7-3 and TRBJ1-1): GAGVSQTPSNKVTEKGKYVELRCDPISGHTALYWYRQSLGQGPEFLIYFQGTGAADDSGLPNDRFFAVRPEGSVSTLKIQRTERGDSAVYLCASSSQGGRPNTEAFFGQGTRLTVV.

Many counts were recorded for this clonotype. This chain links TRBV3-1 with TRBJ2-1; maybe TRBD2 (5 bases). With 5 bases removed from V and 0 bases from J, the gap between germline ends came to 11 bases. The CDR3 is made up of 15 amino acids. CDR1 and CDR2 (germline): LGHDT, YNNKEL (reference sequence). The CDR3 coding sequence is TGTGCCAGCAGCTCGGGAACGCGCTCCTACAATGAGCAGTTCTTC. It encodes CASSSGTRSYNEQFF.

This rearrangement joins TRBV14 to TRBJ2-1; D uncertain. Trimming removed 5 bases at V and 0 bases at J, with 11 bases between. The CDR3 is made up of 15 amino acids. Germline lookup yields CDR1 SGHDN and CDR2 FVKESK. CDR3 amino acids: CASSSDESSYNEQFF. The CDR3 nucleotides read TGTGCCAGCAGCTCCGACGAGAGCTCCTACAATGAGCAGTTCTTC.

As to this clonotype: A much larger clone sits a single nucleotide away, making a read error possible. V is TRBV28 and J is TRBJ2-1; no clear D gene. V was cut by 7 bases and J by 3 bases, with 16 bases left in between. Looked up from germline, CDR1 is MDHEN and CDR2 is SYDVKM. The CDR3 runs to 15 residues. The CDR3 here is CASTLKGSFYNEQFF. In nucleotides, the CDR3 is TGTGCCAGCACCCTAAAGGGAAGCTTCTACAATGAGCAGTTCTTC.

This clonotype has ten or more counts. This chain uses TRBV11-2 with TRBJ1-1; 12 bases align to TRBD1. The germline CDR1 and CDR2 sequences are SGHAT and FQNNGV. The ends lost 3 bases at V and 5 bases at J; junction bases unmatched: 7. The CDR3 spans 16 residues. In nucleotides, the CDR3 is TGTGCCAGCAGCTTCCGGGACAGGGGGCAAGGAACTGAAGCTTTCTTT. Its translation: CASSFRDRGQGTEAFF.

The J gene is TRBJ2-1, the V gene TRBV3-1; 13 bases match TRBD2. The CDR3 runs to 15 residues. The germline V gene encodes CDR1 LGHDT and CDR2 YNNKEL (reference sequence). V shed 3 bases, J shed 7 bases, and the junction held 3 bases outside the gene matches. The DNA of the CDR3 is TGTGCCAGCAGCCAGAGGACTAGCGGGAGAAATGAGCAGTTCTTC. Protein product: CASSQRTSGRNEQFF.

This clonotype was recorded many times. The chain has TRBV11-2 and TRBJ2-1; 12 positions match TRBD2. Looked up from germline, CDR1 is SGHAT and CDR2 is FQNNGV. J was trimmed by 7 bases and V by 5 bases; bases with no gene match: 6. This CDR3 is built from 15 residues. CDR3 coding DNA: TGTGCCAGCAGCCCGGGACTAGCGGGCATTAATGAGCAGTTCTTC. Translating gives CASSPGLAGINEQFF.

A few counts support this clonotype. The CDR3 sequence: CASRSGQAQNYGYTF. The CDR3 nucleotides are TGTGCCAGCAGATCTGGACAGGCCCAGAACTATGGCTACACCTTC. The chain has TRBV6-1 and TRBJ1-2; the match to TRBD1 covers 7 bases. V gave up 6 bases and J gave up 2 bases; unmatched junction bases: 9. The CDR3 has 15 residues. CDR1 MNHNS and CDR2 SASEGT come from the germline V gene.

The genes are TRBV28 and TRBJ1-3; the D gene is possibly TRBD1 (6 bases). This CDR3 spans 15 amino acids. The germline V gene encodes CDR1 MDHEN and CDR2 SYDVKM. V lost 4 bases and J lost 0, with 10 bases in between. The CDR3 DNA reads TGTGCCAGCAGTTCCGGGACACCCTCTGGAAACACCATATATTTT. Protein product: CASSSGTPSGNTIYF.

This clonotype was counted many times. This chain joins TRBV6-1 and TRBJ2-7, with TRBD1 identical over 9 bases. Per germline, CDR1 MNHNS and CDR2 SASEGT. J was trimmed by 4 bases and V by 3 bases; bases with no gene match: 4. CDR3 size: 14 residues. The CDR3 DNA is TGTGCCAGCAGTGAGGGACAGGGAAGGTACGAGCAGTACTTC. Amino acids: CASSEGQGRYEQYF.

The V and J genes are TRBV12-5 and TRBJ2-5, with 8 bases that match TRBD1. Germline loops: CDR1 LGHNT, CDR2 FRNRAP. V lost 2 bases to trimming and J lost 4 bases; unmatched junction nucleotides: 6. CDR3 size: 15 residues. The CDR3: CASGLNLGQGETQYF. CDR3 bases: TGTGCTAGTGGTTTGAACCTCGGACAGGGAGAGACCCAGTACTTC.

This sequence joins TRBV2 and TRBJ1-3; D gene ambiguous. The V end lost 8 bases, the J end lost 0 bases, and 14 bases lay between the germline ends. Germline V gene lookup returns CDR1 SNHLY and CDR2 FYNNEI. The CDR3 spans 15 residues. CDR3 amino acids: CASEQRRFSGNTIYF. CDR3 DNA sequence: TGTGCCAGCGAGCAGCGCAGATTCTCTGGAAACACCATATATTTT.

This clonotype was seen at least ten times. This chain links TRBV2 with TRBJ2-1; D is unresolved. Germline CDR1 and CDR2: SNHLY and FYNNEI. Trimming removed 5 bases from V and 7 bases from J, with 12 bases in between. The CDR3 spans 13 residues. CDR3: CASSLTGENEQFF. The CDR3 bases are TGTGCCAGCAGTCTGACTGGCGAAAATGAGCAGTTCTTC.

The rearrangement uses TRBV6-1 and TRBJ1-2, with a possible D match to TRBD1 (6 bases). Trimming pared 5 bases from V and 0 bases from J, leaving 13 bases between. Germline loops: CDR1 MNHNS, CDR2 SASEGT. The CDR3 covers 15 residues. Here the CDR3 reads CASSSRQEANYGYTF. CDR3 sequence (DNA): TGTGCCAGCAGTTCCCGACAGGAAGCTAACTATGGCTACACCTTC.

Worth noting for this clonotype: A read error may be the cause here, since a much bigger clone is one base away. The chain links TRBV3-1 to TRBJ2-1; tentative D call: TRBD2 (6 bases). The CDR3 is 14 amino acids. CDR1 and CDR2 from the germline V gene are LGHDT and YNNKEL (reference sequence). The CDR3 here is CASSQDRTIREQCF. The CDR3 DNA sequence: TGTGCCAGCAGCCAAGATCGGACCATTCGGGAGCAGTGCTTC.

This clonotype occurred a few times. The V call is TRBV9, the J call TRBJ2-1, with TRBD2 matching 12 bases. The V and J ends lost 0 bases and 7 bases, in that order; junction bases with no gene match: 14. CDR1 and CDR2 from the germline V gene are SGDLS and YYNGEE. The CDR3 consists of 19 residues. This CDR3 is CASSVELAGGPFARNEQFF. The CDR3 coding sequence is TGTGCCAGCAGCGTAGAGCTAGCGGGGGGGCCATTCGCTCGGAATGAGCAGTTCTTC.

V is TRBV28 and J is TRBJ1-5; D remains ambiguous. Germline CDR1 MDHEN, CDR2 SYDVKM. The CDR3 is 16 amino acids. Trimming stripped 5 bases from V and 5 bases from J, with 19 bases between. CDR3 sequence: CASSAFKGGLDQPQHF. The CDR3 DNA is TGTGCCAGCAGTGCCTTCAAGGGAGGGTTGGATCAGCCCCAGCATTTT.

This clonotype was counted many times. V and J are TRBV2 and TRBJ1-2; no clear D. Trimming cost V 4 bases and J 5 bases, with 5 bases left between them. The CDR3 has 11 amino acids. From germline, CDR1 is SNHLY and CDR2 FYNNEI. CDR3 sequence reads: CASSAGYGYTF. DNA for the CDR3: TGTGCCAGCAGTGCTGGTTATGGCTACACCTTC.

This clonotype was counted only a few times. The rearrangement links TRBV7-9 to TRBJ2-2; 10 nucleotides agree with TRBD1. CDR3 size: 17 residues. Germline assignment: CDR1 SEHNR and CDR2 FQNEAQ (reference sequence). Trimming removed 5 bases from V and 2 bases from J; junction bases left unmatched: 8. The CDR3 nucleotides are TGTGCCAGCAGCGAATCCGGGACAGGGGAAAACACCGGGGAGCTGTTTTTT. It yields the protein CASSESGTGENTGELFF.

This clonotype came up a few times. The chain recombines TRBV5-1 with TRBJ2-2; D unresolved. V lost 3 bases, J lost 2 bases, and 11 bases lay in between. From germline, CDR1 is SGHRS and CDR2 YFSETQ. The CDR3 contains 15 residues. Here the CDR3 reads CASSSGVTNTGELFF. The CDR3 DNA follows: TGCGCCAGCAGCTCTGGGGTAACCAACACCGGGGAGCTGTTTTTT.

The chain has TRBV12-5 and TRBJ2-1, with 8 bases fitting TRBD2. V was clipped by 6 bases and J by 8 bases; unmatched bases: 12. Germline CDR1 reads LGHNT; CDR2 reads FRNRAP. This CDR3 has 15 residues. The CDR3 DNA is TGTGCTAGTGGCCAAGGACTAGCAGGGTTCGATGAGCAGTTCTTC. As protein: CASGQGLAGFDEQFF.